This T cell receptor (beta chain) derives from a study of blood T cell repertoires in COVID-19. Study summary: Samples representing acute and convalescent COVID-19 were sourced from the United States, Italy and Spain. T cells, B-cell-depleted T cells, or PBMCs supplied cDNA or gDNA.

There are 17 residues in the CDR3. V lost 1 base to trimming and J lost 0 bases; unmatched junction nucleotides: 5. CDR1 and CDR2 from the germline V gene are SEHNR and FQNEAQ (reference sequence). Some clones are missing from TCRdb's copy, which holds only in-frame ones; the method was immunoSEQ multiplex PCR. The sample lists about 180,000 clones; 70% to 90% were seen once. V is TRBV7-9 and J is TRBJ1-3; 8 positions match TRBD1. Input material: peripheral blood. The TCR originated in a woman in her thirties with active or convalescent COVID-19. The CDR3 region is CASSLGDRSYSGNTIYF. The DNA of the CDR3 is TGTGCCAGCAGCTTAGGGGACAGGAGTTACTCTGGAAACACCATATATTTT.